This entry lists 11 T cell receptor beta chains sequenced from one sample in a study of cytomegalovirus exposure and HLA in healthy donors. Primers included in the PCR were 60 Vbeta and 13 Jbeta primers. The method was immunoSEQ multiplex PCR; TCRdb's version includes in-frame clones alone and lacks a portion of them. The profile covers just over 150,000 clones, with 70% to 85% appearing a single time and about 6% taken by the ten largest. The sequencing input was PBMCs. The source is a man aged 50 to 60 in good health and CMV-seropositive.

The chain combines TRBV10-1 with TRBJ1-5; no firm D call. V lost 2 bases and J lost 1, with 6 bases in between. In germline, CDR1 is WNHNN, CDR2 SYGVQD (reference sequence). CDR3 length equals 14 residues. The CDR3 DNA follows: TGCGCCAGCAGTGAGACGGGAAGCAATCAGCCCCAGCATTTT. The encoded protein is CASSETGSNQPQHF.

The V call is TRBV9, the J call TRBJ2-5; 8 bases align to TRBD1. Germline CDR1 is SGDLS and CDR2 is YYNGEE. The trim removed 3 bases at V and 4 bases at J, leaving 8 bases unmatched. The CDR3 covers 15 residues. The CDR3 is CASSDPTDRGETQYF. Here the CDR3 DNA reads TGTGCCAGCAGCGATCCTACCGACAGGGGAGAGACCCAGTACTTC.

The gene calls are TRBV19 and TRBJ1-1; a weak D match, TRBD1 (5 bases). This CDR3 has 14 residues. Germline V CDR1 and CDR2: LNHDA, SQIVND (reference sequence). Trimming took off 5 bases at V and 3 bases at J, with 13 bases between the two ends. The CDR3 DNA reads TGTGCCAGTAGTGGGGGGGGTTGGGACACTGAAGCTTTCTTT. Amino acids: CASSGGGWDTEAFF.

The chain has TRBV11-3 and TRBJ2-1, with TRBD2 identical over 8 bases. Germline-derived CDR1 and CDR2 are SGHNT and YENEEA. After removal of 7 bases from V and 4 bases from J, the junction contained 15 bases not matched to a gene. This CDR3 comprises 17 residues. The CDR3 DNA follows: TGTGCCAGCAAACTTGAGGTGCGGGGGGCCGAGTACAATGAGCAGTTCTTC. Its translation is CASKLEVRGAEYNEQFF.

The CDR3 DNA is TGTGCCAGTAGTACACAGCACCAAGAGACCCAGTACTTC. It is translated as CASSTQHQETQYF. The chain links TRBV19 to TRBJ2-5; D remains ambiguous. V shed 4 bases and J shed 0 bases, with 6 bases lying between them. CDR1 and CDR2 (germline): LNHDA, SQIVND (reference sequence). This CDR3 has 13 amino acids.

The chain employs TRBV19 and TRBJ2-7, with 7 bases fitting TRBD1. The CDR3 covers 13 residues. Germline CDR1 reads LNHDA; CDR2 reads SQIVND (reference sequence). J gave up 3 bases and V 5 bases, and 4 bases lay outside the gene matches. CDR3 in DNA: TGTGCCAGTAGTCACAGGGGTTACTACGAGCAGTACTTC. Protein product: CASSHRGYYEQYF.

DNA of the CDR3: TGTGCCAGCAGCCAATCGTACAGCTATGGCTACACCTTC. Residues: CASSQSYSYGYTF. The rearrangement joins TRBV14 to TRBJ1-2; D remains unclear. Per the germline V gene, CDR1 is SGHDN and CDR2 is FVKESK. Trimming pared 2 bases from V and 4 bases from J, leaving 8 bases between. This CDR3 is 13 amino acids long.

The gene calls are TRBV19 and TRBJ2-1; 9 bases match TRBD2. Germline V lookup: CDR1 LNHDA, CDR2 SQIVND (reference sequence). V lost 5 bases and J lost 5; bases outside the gene matches: 10. The CDR3 length is 16 residues. CDR3 sequence reads: CASSEYRTSADNEQFF. The DNA of the CDR3 is TGTGCCAGTAGTGAGTATCGGACTAGCGCCGACAATGAGCAGTTCTTC.

The rearrangement links TRBV9 to TRBJ1-2, with D unresolved. The CDR3 is 13 residues long. Germline CDR1 and CDR2: SGDLS and YYNGEE. Between the trimmed V and J ends, which lost 1 base and 5 bases, there was a span of 9 bases. As DNA, the CDR3 is TGTGCCAGCAGCGTAAACAGATGGTATGGCTACACCTTC. Residues: CASSVNRWYGYTF.

V usage is TRBV18 and J usage is TRBJ1-4; D not certain. V was clipped by 1 base and J by 5 bases, with 11 bases between them. Germline V CDR1 and CDR2: KGHSH, LQKENI. The CDR3 runs to 15 residues. Here the CDR3 DNA reads TGTGCCAGCTCACCACGGAGTGGAACGAATGAAAAACTGTTTTTT. This sequence encodes CASSPRSGTNEKLFF.

The chain has TRBV2 and TRBJ2-3; D unclear. Germline loops: CDR1 SNHLY, CDR2 FYNNEI. The CDR3 extends over 16 amino acids. V dropped 4 bases and J dropped 3 bases, with 17 bases sitting between them. CDR3: CASSGSTGPATDTQYF. The CDR3 nucleotides read TGTGCCAGCAGTGGCTCGACTGGCCCCGCTACAGATACGCAGTATTTT.